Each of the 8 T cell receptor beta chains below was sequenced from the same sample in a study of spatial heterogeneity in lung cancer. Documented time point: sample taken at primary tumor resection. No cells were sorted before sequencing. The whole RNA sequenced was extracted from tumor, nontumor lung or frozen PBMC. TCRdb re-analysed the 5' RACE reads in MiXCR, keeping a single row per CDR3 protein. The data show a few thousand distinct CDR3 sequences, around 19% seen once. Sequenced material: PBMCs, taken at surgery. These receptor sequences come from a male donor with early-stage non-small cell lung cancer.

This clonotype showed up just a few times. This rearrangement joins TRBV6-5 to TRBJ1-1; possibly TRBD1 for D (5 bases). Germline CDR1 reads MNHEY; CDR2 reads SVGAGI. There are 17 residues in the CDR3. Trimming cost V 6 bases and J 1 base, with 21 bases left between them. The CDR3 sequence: CASSPGRESFGNTEAFF. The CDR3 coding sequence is TGTGCCAGCAGCCCCGGCAGGGAGTCTTTCGGGAACACTGAAGCTTTCTTT.

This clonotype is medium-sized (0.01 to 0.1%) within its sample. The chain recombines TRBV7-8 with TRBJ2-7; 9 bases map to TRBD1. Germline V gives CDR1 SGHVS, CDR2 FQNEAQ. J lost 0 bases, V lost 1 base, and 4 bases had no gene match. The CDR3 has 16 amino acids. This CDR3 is CASSLVGTGSSYEQYF. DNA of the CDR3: TGTGCCAGCAGCTTAGTCGGGACAGGGAGCTCCTACGAGCAGTACTTC.

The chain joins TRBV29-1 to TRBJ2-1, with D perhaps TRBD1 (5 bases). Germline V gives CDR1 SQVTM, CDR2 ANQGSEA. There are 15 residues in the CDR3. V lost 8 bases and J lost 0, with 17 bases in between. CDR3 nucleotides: TGCAGCAATACCCGGACATTCAACTCCTACAATGAGCAGTTCTTC. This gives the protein CSNTRTFNSYNEQFF.

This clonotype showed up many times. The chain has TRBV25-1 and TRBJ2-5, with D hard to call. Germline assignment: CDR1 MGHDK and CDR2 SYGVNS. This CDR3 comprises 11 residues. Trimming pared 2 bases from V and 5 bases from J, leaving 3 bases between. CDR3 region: CASSEVETQYF. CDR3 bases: TGTGCCAGCAGTGAAGTTGAGACCCAGTACTTC.

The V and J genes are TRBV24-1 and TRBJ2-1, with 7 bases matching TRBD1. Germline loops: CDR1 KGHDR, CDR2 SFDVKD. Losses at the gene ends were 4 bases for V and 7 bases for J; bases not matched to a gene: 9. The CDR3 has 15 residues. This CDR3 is CATSDPRGSGNEQFF. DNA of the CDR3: TGTGCCACCAGTGACCCCAGGGGGTCGGGGAATGAGCAGTTCTTC.

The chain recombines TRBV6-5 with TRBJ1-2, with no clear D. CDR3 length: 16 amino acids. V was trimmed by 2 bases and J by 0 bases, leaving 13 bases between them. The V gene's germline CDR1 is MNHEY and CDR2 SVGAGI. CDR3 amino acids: CASSYRASAANYGYTF. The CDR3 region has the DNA TGTGCCAGCAGTTACCGGGCATCAGCCGCTAACTATGGCTACACCTTC.

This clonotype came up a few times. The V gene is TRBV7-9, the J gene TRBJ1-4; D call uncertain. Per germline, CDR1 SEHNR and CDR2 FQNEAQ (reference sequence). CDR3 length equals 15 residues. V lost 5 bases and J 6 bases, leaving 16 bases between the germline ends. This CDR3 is CASSPTGVNDEKLFF. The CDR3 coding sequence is TGTGCCAGCAGCCCGACCGGGGTAAACGATGAAAAACTGTTTTTT. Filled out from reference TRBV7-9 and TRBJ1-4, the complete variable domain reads DTGVSQNPRHKITKRGQNVTFRCDPISEHNRLYWYRQTLGQGPEFLTYFQNEAQLEKSRLLSDRFSAERPKGSFSTLEIQRTEQGDSAMYLCASSPTGVNDEKLFFGSGTQLSVL.

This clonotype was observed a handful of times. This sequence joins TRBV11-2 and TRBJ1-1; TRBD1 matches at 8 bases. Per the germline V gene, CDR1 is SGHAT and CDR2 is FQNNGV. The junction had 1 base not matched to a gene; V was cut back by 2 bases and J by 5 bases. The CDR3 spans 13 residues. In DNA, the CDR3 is TGTGCCAGCAGCTTACGGACAGGGACTGAAGCTTTCTTT. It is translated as CASSLRTGTEAFF.